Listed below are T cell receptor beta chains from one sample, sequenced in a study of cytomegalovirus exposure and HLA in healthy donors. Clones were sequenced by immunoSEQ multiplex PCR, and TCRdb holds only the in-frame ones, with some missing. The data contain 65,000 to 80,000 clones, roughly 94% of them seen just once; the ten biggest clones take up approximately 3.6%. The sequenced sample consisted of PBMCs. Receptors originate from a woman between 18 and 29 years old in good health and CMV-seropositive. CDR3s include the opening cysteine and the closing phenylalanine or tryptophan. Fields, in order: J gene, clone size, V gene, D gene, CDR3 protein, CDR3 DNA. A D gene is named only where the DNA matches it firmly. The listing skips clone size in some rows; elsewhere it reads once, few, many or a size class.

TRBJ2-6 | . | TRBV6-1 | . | CASSGQQGGSGANVLTF | TGTGCCAGCAGTGGCCAACAGGGCGGCTCTGGGGCCAACGTCCTGACTTTC
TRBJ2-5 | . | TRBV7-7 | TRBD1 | CASSLGGTVQETQYF | TGTGCCAGCAGCTTAGGTGGGACAGTTCAAGAGACCCAGTACTTC
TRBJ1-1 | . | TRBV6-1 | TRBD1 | CASNEITGTGGGTEAFF | TGTGCCAGCAATGAAATAACCGGGACAGGGGGTGGGACTGAAGCTTTCTTT
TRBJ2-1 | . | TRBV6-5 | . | CASTWGDANEQFF | TGTGCCAGCACTTGGGGGGACGCCAATGAGCAGTTCTTC
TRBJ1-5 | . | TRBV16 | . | CASSQSLVGESWPQHF | TGTGCCAGCAGCCAATCTCTTGTCGGGGAATCATGGCCCCAGCATTTT
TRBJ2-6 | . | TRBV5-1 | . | CASSLETGANVLTF | TGCGCCAGCAGCTTGGAGACAGGGGCCAACGTCCTGACTTTC
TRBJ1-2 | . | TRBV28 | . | CASSLGGYGYTF | TGTGCCAGCAGTTTAGGAGGTTATGGCTACACCTTC
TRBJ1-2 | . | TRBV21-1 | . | CASTSDRGLIYGYTF | TGTGCCAGCACCTCGGACAGAGGGTTAATCTATGGCTACACCTTC
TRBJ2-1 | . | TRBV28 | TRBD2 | CASSTSGLGSEQFF | TGTGCCAGCAGTACTAGCGGCCTTGGATCCGAGCAGTTCTTC
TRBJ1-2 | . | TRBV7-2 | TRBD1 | CASSLFRDRDHGYTF | TGTGCCAGCAGCCTCTTTAGGGACAGGGATCATGGCTACACCTTC
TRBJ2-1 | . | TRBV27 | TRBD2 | CASSPRTSGSNEQFF | TGTGCCAGCAGTCCCCGGACTAGCGGGAGCAATGAGCAGTTCTTC
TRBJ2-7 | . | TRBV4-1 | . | CASRIAEQPSYEQYF | TGCGCCAGCAGGATAGCGGAACAGCCATCCTACGAGCAGTACTTC
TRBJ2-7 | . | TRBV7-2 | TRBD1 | CASTRTGGSYEQYF | TGTGCCAGCACACGGACAGGTGGGAGCTACGAGCAGTACTTC
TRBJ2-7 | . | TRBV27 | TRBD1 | CASSPIWGQGHEQYF | TGTGCCAGCAGTCCCATATGGGGACAGGGGCACGAGCAGTACTTC
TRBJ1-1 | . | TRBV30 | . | CASDRSGVEAFF | TGTGCTTCCGACAGGTCAGGGGTTGAAGCTTTCTTT
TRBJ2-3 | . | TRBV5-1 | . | CASSQDSTGTQYF | TGCGCCAGCAGCCAGGACAGCACAGGAACGCAGTATTTT
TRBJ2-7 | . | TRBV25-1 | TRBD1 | CASSVGTAADEQYF | TGTGCCAGCAGTGTCGGGACAGCAGCCGACGAGCAGTACTTC
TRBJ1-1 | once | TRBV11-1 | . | CASSFPWGFGGRGTEAFF | TGTGCCAGCAGCTTTCCCTGGGGATTTGGCGGAAGGGGGACTGAAGCTTTCTTT
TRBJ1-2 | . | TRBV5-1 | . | CASSLEMGHGYTF | TGCGCCAGCAGCTTGGAGATGGGGCATGGCTACACCTTC
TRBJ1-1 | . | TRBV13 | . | CASARAGEATEAFF | TGTGCCAGCGCTCGGGCGGGGGAGGCCACTGAAGCTTTCTTT
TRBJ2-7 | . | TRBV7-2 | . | CASSLVRSYEQYF | TGTGCCAGCAGCTTAGTCAGATCCTACGAGCAGTACTTC
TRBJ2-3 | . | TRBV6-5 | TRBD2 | CASSYAGVRTDTQYF | TGTGCCAGCAGTTACGCGGGAGTTCGGACAGATACGCAGTATTTT
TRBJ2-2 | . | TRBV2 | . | CASSGSGGELFF | TGTGCCAGCAGTGGTAGCGGCGGGGAGCTGTTTTTT
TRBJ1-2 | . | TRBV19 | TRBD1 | CASSSTGDRVETF | TGTGCCAGTAGTTCGACCGGGGACAGGGTCGAGACCTTC
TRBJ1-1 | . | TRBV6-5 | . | CASRRGGNTEAFF | TGTGCCAGCAGACGCGGGGGAAACACTGAAGCTTTCTTT
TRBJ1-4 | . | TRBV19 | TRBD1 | CASSIGLGTGYEKLFF | TGTGCCAGTAGTATCGGACTTGGGACAGGATACGAAAAACTGTTTTTT
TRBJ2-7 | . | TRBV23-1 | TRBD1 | CASSMTGLPYEQYF | TGCGCCAGCAGTATGACAGGGCTCCCTTACGAGCAGTACTTC
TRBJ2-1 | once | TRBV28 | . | CASSSITLRDSTEYNEQFF | TGTGCCAGCAGTTCGATCACCCTTCGAGACTCGACCGAATACAATGAGCAGTTCTTC